The clone carrying this T cell receptor beta chain was seen only a few times. J lost 0 bases, V lost 7 bases, and 5 bases had no gene match. Germline V CDR1 and CDR2: SQVTM, ANQGSEA. This CDR3 spans 13 amino acids. TCRdb re-analysed the RT-PCR reads in MiXCR, keeping a single row per CDR3 protein. This sample has over 150,000 distinct CDR3 sequences; approximately 31% occur once, and the top ten carry roughly 3.2%. The source of the sample is a study of patients and donors after allogeneic stem cell transplantation. Sequenced material: blood, either unsorted or a sorted T cell fraction (not recorded which). The rearrangement links TRBV29-1 to TRBJ2-5; 7 nucleotides line up with TRBD1. The sequence came from a human donor who was either an allogeneic HSCT recipient or a stem cell or donor lymphocyte infusion donor (not recorded which). It is not recorded whose cells these are; they may come from a transplant donor. Here the CDR3 DNA reads TGCAGCGGACTGACAGGGTACCAAGAGACCCAGTACTTC. Amino acids: CSGLTGYQETQYF.